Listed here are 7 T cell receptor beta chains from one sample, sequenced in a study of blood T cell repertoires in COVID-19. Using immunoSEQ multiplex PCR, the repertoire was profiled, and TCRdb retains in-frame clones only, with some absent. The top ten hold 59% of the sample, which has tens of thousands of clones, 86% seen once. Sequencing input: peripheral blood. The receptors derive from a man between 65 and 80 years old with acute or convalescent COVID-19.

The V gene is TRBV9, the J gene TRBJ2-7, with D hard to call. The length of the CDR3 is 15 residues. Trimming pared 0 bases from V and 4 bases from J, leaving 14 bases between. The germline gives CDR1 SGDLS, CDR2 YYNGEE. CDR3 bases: TGTGCCAGCAGCGTAGGACAATCCTCTTCGTACGAGCAGTACTTC. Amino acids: CASSVGQSSSYEQYF. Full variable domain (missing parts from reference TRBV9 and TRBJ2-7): DSGVTQTPKHLITATGQRVTLRCSPRSGDLSVYWYQQSLDQGLQFLIQYYNGEERAKGNILERFSAQQFPDLHSELNLSSLELGDSALYFCASSVGQSSSYEQYFGPGTRLTVT.

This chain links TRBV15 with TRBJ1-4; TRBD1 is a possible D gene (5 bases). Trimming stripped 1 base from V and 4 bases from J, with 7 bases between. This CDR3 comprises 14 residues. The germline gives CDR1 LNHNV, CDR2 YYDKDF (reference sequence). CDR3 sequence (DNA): TGTGCCACCAGCAGAGGACAGTTTAATGAAAAACTGTTTTTT. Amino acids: CATSRGQFNEKLFF.

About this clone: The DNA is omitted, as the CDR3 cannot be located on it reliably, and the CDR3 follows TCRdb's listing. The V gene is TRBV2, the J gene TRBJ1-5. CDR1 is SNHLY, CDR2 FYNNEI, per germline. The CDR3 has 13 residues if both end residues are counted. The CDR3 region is CASTSGANQPQHF.

The DNA of the CDR3 is TGTGCCAGCAGCCCCCCCCAGGGCCAAGAGACCCAGTACTTC. It translates to CASSPPQGQETQYF. The chain uses TRBV5-4 and TRBJ2-5; D perhaps matches TRBD1 (5 bases). The CDR3 spans 14 residues. CDR1 SGHNT and CDR2 YYREEE come from the germline V gene (reference sequence). The V end was cut by 4 bases, the J end by 1 base, with 11 bases between.

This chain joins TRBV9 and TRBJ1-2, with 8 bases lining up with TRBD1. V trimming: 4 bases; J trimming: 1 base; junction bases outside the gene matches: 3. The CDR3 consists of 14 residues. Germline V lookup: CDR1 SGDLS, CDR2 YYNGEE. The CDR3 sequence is CASSPTGDNYGYTF. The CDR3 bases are TGTGCCAGCAGCCCGACAGGGGATAACTATGGCTACACCTTC.

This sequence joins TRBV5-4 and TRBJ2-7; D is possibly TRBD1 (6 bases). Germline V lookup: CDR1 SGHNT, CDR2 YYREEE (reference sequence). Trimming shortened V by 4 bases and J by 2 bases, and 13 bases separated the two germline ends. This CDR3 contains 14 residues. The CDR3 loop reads CASSVRDTPYEQYF. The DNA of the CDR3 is TGTGCCAGCAGCGTTCGGGACACCCCCTACGAGCAGTACTTC. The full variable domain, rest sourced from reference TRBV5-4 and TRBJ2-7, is ETGVTQSPTHLIKTRGQQVTLRCSSQSGHNTVSWYQQALGQGPQFIFQYYREEENGRGNFPPRFSGLQFPNYSSELNVNALELDDSALYLCASSVRDTPYEQYFGPGTRLTVT.

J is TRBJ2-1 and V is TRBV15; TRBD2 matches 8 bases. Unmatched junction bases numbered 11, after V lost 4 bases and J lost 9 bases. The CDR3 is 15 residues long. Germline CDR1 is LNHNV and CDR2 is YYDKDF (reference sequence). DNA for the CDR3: TGTGCCACCAGCAACGGGCAGCGGGAGCCCCTTGAGCAGTTCTTC. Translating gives CATSNGQREPLEQFF.